Below are 16 T cell receptor beta chains sequenced from a single sample in a study of T cells after yellow fever vaccination. Each CDR3 protein gets one entry after TCRdb re-called the 5' RACE reads with MiXCR. In the table there are hundreds of thousands of distinct CDR3 sequences, around 19% of which are singletons. The sequencing here drew on PBMCs, taken before the yellow fever booster vaccination. The receptors come from a man younger than 35 who received the YFV17D yellow fever vaccine.

This clonotype was detected only a few times. The genes are TRBV7-3 and TRBJ1-1, with a tentative D call TRBD1 (6 bases). The germline V gene encodes CDR1 SGHTA and CDR2 FQGTGA. The CDR3 consists of 11 residues. Trimming stripped 5 bases from V and 8 bases from J, with 9 bases between. CDR3 region: CASSDGTEAFF. CDR3 in DNA: TGTGCCAGCAGCGACGGGACAGAAGCTTTCTTT.

This clonotype was found many times. This chain connects TRBV11-2 to TRBJ2-1; D not certain. The CDR3 extends over 14 amino acids. V was trimmed by 2 bases and J by 1 base, leaving 6 bases between them. Looked up from germline, CDR1 is SGHAT and CDR2 is FQNNGV. CDR3: CASSLRVSYNEQFF. In DNA form, the CDR3 reads TGTGCCAGCAGCTTAAGAGTTTCCTACAATGAGCAGTTCTTC.

The gene calls are TRBV19 and TRBJ1-1; maybe TRBD1 (6 bases). This CDR3 is 15 amino acids long. Trimming cost V 5 bases and J 3 bases, with 16 bases left between them. Germline CDR1 reads LNHDA; CDR2 reads SQIVND (reference sequence). The CDR3 nucleotides are TGTGCCAGTAGTCCCCGGCCGGGGGCAGACACTGAAGCTTTCTTT. Translated: CASSPRPGADTEAFF.

The rearrangement uses TRBV30 and TRBJ1-5, with TRBD1 matching over 7 bases. The V gene end was trimmed by 1 base and the J gene end by 2 bases; junction bases not matched to a gene: 8. The CDR3 is made up of 16 amino acids. Germline CDR1 and CDR2: GTSNPN and SVGIG (reference sequence). DNA for the CDR3: TGTGCCTGGAGTGCTCAGGGGGGACCTGGCAATCAGCCCCAGCATTTT. Its translation: CAWSAQGGPGNQPQHF.

The chain couples TRBV7-3 to TRBJ1-1, with D possibly matching TRBD1 (6 bases). The CDR3 runs to 13 residues. Trimming left V 3 bases short and J 6 bases short, with 11 bases between. CDR1 SGHTA and CDR2 FQGTGA come from the germline V gene. This CDR3 reads CASSFRGSAEAFF. CDR3 DNA: TGTGCCAGCAGCTTCAGGGGTTCGGCTGAAGCTTTCTTT.

This chain uses TRBV24-1 with TRBJ2-5, with D perhaps given as TRBD1 or TRBD2 (5 bases each). This CDR3 is 15 amino acids long. Trimming cost V 3 bases and J 5 bases, with 15 bases left between them. The V gene's germline CDR1 is KGHDR and CDR2 SFDVKD. CDR3 bases: TGTGCCACCAGTGATCCCAGAGGGGCGGGTGAGACCCAGTACTTC. Amino acids: CATSDPRGAGETQYF.

CDR3 residues: CASSLKQGGDEQFF. The CDR3 nucleotides are TGTGCCAGCAGCTTAAAGCAGGGCGGGGATGAGCAGTTCTTC. The V and J genes are TRBV7-9 and TRBJ2-1, with a weak D call TRBD2 (6 bases). CDR3 length: 14 amino acids. CDR1 SEHNR and CDR2 FQNEAQ come from the germline V gene (reference sequence). V lost 2 bases to trimming and J lost 8 bases, with 13 bases between them.

The chain is built from TRBV7-9 and TRBJ1-3; D is perhaps TRBD1 (6 bases). V dropped 3 bases and J dropped 1 base, with 13 bases sitting between them. CDR3 length equals 16 residues. Germline CDR1 and CDR2: SEHNR and FQNEAQ (reference sequence). In nucleotides, the CDR3 is TGTGCCAGCAGCTTCCCAACACAGGGATCTGGAAACACCATATATTTT. Its protein product is CASSFPTQGSGNTIYF. Complete variable domain (other parts from reference TRBV7-9 and TRBJ1-3): DTGVSQNPRHKITKRGQNVTFRCDPISEHNRLYWYRQTLGQGPEFLTYFQNEAQLEKSRLLSDRFSAERPKGSFSTLEIQRTEQGDSAMYLCASSFPTQGSGNTIYFGEGSWLTVV.

The chain employs TRBV4-2 and TRBJ2-7, with D perhaps assigned TRBD1 or TRBD2 (6 bases each). V lost 0 bases to trimming and J lost 4 bases, with 19 bases between them. Germline V gene data show CDR1 as LGHNA and CDR2 as YNFKEQ. The CDR3 loop spans 17 amino acids. CDR3 in amino acids: CASSQDAPSGARYEQYF. In nucleotides, the CDR3 is TGTGCCAGCAGCCAAGACGCCCCCTCGGGGGCGAGGTACGAGCAGTACTTC.

This chain connects TRBV6-2 or TRBV6-3 to TRBJ2-5; 7 bases align to TRBD1. The junction had 2 bases not matched to a gene; V was cut back by 4 bases and J by 6 bases. The CDR3 consists of 12 residues. Germline V gene data show CDR1 as MNHEY and CDR2 as SVGEGT. The CDR3 DNA sequence: TGTGCCAGCAGTTGGGACAGACAGACCCAGTACTTC. It codes for CASSWDRQTQYF.

Here the CDR3 DNA reads TGTGCCAGCAGCCAGCTCCGGGACAGTAACTATGAGCAGTTCTTC. This codes for CASSQLRDSNYEQFF. This chain connects TRBV4-2 to TRBJ2-1, with TRBD1 matching 7 bases. V was clipped by 3 bases and J by 8 bases; unmatched bases: 10. This CDR3 has 15 amino acids. CDR1 and CDR2 (germline): LGHNA, YNFKEQ.

This chain joins TRBV5-1 and TRBJ2-5; D possibly matches TRBD1 or TRBD2 (5 bases each). V was shortened by 5 bases and J by 4 bases, with 18 bases between the two germline ends. The CDR3 covers 15 residues. Germline V gene sequence: CDR1 SGHRS, CDR2 YFSETQ. DNA for the CDR3: TGCGCCAGCAGATCGCCCCAGGGTGGAGGAGAGACCCAGTACTTC. It yields the protein CASRSPQGGGETQYF.

This clonotype appeared a single time. The V gene is TRBV5-1, the J gene TRBJ2-1; TRBD1 matches at 10 bases. After removal of 3 bases from V and 5 bases from J, the junction contained 8 bases not matched to a gene. CDR3 length equals 16 residues. CDR1 is SGHRS and CDR2 is YFSETQ in the germline V gene. CDR3 nucleotides: TGCGCCAGCAGCTGGCAGTTCGGGACAGGGGACAATGAGCAGTTCTTC. It encodes CASSWQFGTGDNEQFF.

There are many counts of this clonotype. The V and J genes are TRBV7-2 and TRBJ2-5; TRBD1 matches at 10 bases. V shed 5 bases and J 2 bases; nucleotides not matched to a gene: 2. The CDR3 extends over 14 amino acids. Germline values: CDR1 SGHTA, CDR2 FQGNSA. CDR3: CASSRQGAQETQYF. The CDR3 nucleotides read TGTGCCAGCAGCCGACAGGGGGCTCAAGAGACCCAGTACTTC. The entire variable domain, with the rest obtained from reference TRBV7-2 and TRBJ2-5, is as follows: GAGVSQSPSNKVTEKGKDVELRCDPISGHTALYWYRQSLGQGLEFLIYFQGNSAPDKSGLPSDRFSAERTGGSVSTLTIQRTQQEDSAVYLCASSRQGAQETQYFGPGTRLLVL.

This clonotype was seen only a few times. V gene TRBV20-1 combines with J gene TRBJ2-2; no clear D. V was trimmed by 0 bases and J by 6 bases, leaving 11 bases between them. The CDR3 runs 14 residues. Germline values: CDR1 DFQATT, CDR2 SNEGSKA (reference sequence). CDR3 sequence (DNA): TGCAGTGCTAGAGATCCGAGGTCCTCCGGGGAGCTGTTTTTT. Amino acids: CSARDPRSSGELFF.

This clonotype has only a few counts. The chain recombines TRBV10-2 with TRBJ2-7; TRBD1 might be the D (6 bases). This CDR3 is 15 amino acids long. V shed 8 bases and J shed 4 bases, with 21 bases lying between them. Germline CDR1 reads WSHSY; CDR2 reads SAAADI. CDR3 residues: CASAGLGGHSYEQYF. DNA of the CDR3: TGCGCCAGCGCCGGGTTAGGGGGACATTCTTACGAGCAGTACTTC.